This section outlines one T cell receptor (beta chain) sequence together with its context. As yet, its antigen is unknown. This entry belongs to a study of Ad26.COV2.S vaccination and SARS-CoV-2 variants. The study, taken as a whole, reports: Responses of T cells in total may have been underestimated by the TCR breadth and depth analyses. Reported findings describe substantial breadth in spike-specific CD8+ and CD4+ T cell responses following vaccination.

This CDR3 comprises 14 residues. Trimming pared 1 base from V and 5 bases from J, leaving 12 bases between. Germline V lookup: CDR1 LGHDT, CDR2 YNNKEL (reference sequence). Data came from immunoSEQ multiplex PCR; TCRdb stores just in-frame clones and leaves some out. The sample records 300,000 to 450,000 clones, roughly nine tenths being singletons. This receptor was identified in a human donor who had recovered from COVID-19. The chain carries TRBV3-1 (or the pseudogene TRBV3-2) and TRBJ2-7; D possibly uses TRBD1 or TRBD2 (5 bases each). The sequencing used peripheral blood, collected after recovery from COVID-19. The CDR3 is CASSQVLRGHEQYF. The CDR3 nucleotides are TGTGCCAGCAGCCAAGTGTTAAGGGGACACGAGCAGTACTTC.